This T cell receptor (beta chain) was documented in a study of high-grade serous ovarian cancer treatment subgroups (dated by TCRdb to about 2021). Notes on the research overall: A mean of roughly 15,000 reads and thousands of unique TCR beta rearrangements per sample was generated by sequencing. The roughly 30-patient cohort included 10 patients with no residual disease after primary surgery (R0), 10 excellent NACT responders, and 10 poor NACT responders. One primary tumor sample and two metastatic tumor samples were collected from each patient, for a total of roughly 90 samples. Under a laparoscopic triage algorithm, patients with high-grade serous ovarian cancer were grouped by complete gross resection or by neoadjuvant chemotherapy response, and the study profiled the TCR beta repertoires of these patients.

High-throughput TCR profiling via ImmunoSEQ was performed on the 70 to 95 tumor samples. In the source study's methods: To measure repertoire diversity, the metrics used were richness (unique productive sequences), clonality, evenness and relatedness, and the Bhattacharyya coefficient was used to assess similarity between samples. In a sensitivity analysis, TCRs with fewer than two reads were excluded, and consistent conclusions were obtained. Here the immuneACCESS table is served through TCRdb, limited to in-frame sequences with V and J called. Missing clones are a known gap in these copies; in checked studies unresolved V genes cover under half, and the rest lacks a known reason. V and J calls and clone size are those listed in that table; D and trimming were worked out from the DNA. A total of over 1,500 clones appear in this sample, around 79% of them only once. In total, the top ten clones hold more than 13% of the sample.

Tumor samples were collected prior to definitive surgery or chemotherapy. The MD Anderson Biospecimen Extraction Resource handled genomic DNA extraction, while the MD Anderson Cancer Genomics Laboratory carried out the TCR sequencing. The paper as a whole reports these results and caveats: Bulk tumor TCR sequencing lacked spatial information, limiting insight into HGSC tumor complexity and diversity. TCR clonal relatedness was found to be positively correlated with neoantigen level and, by trend, with copy number variation and mutation load derived from whole-genome sequencing. Repertoire similarity between tumors from the same patient ranged from about 0.095 to 0.85, while tumors from different patients showed almost no similarity. TCR repertoire analyses were focused on CDR3, and CDR1 and CDR2 were not analyzed.

CDR1 and CDR2, per the germline V gene, are SNHLY and FYNNEI. V is pared back by 0 bases and J by 7 bases, with 10 bases lying between the germline termini. The CDR3 spans 15 residues, from the cysteine through the phenylalanine. This entry keeps only the CDR3 DNA: 45 bases, framed from base 1. As for this clone: The antigen it binds to is not known. Base qualities are not provided; no much larger clone lies one nucleotide away.

The sequenced sample consisted of tumor tissue. The sequence came from a human donor with high-grade serous ovarian cancer. The V and J genes are TRBV2 and TRBJ1-6; the D gene is unclear. The CDR3 corresponds to CASSEATGRNSPLHF. In nucleotides, the sequence is TGTGCCAGCAGTGAAGCAACCGGGAGAAATTCACCCCTCCACTTT.